This entry concerns a single T cell receptor (beta chain). Antigen specificity is unknown. This CDR3 contains 16 residues. V was pared by 6 bases and J by 1 base, with 16 bases between. The data stem from a study of T-cell memory formation after mild COVID-19. General study results and limits: Among CD4+ contracting clones, most were CM and EM, and CD8+ ones EMRA.

TCRdb redid the calling of the 5' RACE reads with MiXCR, one entry per CDR3 protein. The sample consists of a few hundred thousand distinct CDR3 sequences, around a fifth of them appearing once. The source of this sequence is a young man who had mild COVID-19 (a few samples of this study predate the infection). Cell type and time point are not known. This chain uses TRBV12-3 or TRBV12-4 with TRBJ1-3; D is possibly TRBD1 (6 bases). Sequenced sample: PBMCs or a T cell subset sorted from them (not recorded which). This CDR3 reads CASRDGTTFSGNTIYF. CDR3 coding DNA: TGTGCCAGCAGGGACGGGACAACCTTTTCTGGAAACACCATATATTTT.